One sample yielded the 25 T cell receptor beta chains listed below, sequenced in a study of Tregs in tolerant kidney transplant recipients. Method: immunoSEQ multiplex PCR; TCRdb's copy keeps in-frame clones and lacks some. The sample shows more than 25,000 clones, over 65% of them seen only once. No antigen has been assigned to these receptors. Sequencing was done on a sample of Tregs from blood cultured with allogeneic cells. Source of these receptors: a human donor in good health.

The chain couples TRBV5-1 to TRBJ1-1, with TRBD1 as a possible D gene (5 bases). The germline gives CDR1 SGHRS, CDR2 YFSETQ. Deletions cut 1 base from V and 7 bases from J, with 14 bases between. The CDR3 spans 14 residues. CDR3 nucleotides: TGCGCCAGCAGCTTGCTCAGAGGGGAAGGTGAAGCTTTCTTT. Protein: CASSLLRGEGEAFF.

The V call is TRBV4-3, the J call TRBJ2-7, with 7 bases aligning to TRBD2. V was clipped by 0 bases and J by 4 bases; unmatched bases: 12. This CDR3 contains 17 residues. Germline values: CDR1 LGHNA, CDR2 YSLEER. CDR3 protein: CASSQDSKAGVGYEQYF. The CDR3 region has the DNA TGCGCCAGCAGCCAAGATTCCAAGGCGGGAGTAGGGTACGAGCAGTACTTC.

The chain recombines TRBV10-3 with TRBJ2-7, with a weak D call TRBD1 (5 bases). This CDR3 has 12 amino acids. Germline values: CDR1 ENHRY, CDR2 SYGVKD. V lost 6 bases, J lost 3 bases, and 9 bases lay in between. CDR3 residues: CAISQGDYEQYF. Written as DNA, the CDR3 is TGTGCCATCAGCCAGGGCGACTACGAGCAGTACTTC.

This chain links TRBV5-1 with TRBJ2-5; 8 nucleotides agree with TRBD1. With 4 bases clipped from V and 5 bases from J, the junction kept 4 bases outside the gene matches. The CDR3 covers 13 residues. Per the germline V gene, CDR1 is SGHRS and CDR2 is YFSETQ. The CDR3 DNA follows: TGCGCCAGCAGCCCAGGGGGCAGGGAGACCCAGTACTTC. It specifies CASSPGGRETQYF.

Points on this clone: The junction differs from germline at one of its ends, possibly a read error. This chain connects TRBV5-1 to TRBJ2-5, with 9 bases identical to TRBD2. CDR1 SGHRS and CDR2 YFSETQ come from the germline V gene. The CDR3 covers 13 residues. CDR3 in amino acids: CASSLMISGGSHF. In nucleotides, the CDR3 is TGCGCCAGCAGCTTGATGATTAGCGGGGGTTCCCACTTC.

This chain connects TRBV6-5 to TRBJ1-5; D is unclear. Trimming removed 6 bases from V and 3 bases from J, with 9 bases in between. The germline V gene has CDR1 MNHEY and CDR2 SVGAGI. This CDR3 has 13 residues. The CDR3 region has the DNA TGTGCCAGCAGCATAGGGCACAATCAGCCCCAGCATTTT. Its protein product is CASSIGHNQPQHF.

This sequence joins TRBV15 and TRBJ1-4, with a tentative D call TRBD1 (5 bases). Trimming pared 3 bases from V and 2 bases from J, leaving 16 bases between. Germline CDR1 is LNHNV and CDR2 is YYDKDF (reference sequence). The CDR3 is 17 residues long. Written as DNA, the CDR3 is TGTGCCACCAGCAGGAAACTGCAGGGTGGCACTAATGAAAAACTGTTTTTT. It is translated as CATSRKLQGGTNEKLFF.

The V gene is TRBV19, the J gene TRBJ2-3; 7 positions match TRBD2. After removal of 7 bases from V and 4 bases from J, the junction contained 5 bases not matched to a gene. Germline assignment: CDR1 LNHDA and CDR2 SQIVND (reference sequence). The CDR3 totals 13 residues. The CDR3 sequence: CASTVGGSDTQYF. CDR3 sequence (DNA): TGTGCCAGTACTGTCGGGGGGTCAGATACGCAGTATTTT.

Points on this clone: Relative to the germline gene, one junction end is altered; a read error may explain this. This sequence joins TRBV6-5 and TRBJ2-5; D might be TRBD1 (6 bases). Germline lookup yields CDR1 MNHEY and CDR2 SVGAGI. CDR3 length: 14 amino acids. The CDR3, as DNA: TGTTCCAGTCAATTTAACAGGGAGTTCGGGACCCAGTACTTC. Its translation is CSSQFNREFGTQYF.

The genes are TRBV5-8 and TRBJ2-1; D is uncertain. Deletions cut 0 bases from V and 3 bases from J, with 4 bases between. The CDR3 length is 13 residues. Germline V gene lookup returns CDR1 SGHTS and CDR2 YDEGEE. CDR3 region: CASSLELYNEQFF. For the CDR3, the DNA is TGTGCCAGCAGCTTGGAACTCTACAATGAGCAGTTCTTC.

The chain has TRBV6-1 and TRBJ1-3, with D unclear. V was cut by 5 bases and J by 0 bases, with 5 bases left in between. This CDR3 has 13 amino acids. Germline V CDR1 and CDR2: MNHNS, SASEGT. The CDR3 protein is CASSLVSGNTIYF. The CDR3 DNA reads TGTGCCAGCAGTCTAGTCTCTGGAAACACCATATATTTT.

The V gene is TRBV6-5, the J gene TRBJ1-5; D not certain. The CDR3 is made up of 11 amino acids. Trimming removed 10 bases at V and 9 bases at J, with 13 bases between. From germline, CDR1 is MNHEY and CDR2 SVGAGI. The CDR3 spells CATRSVGPQHF. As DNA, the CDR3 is TGTGCCACCAGATCGGTAGGGCCCCAGCATTTT.

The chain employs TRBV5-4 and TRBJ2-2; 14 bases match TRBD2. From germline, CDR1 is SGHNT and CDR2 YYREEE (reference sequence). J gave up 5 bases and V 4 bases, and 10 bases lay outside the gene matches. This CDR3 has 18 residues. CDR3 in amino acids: CASSILGGLAGGTGELFF. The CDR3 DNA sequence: TGTGCCAGCAGCATCTTGGGTGGACTAGCGGGAGGTACCGGGGAGCTGTTTTTT.

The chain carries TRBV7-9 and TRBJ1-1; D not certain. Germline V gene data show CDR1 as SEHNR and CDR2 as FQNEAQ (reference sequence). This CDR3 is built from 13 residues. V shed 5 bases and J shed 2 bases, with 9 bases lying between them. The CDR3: CASSISENTEAFF. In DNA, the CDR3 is TGTGCCAGCAGCATATCAGAAAACACTGAAGCTTTCTTT.

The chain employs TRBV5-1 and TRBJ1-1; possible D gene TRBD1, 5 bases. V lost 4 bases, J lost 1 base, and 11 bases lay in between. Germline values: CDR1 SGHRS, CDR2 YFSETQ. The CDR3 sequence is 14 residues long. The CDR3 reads CASSQGLTNTEAFF. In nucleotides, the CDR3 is TGCGCCAGCAGCCAGGGACTGACGAACACTGAAGCTTTCTTT.

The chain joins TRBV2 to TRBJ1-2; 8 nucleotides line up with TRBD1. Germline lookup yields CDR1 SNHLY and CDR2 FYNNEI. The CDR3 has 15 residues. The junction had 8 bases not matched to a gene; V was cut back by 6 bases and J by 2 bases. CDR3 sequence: CASSPRGLRNYGYTF. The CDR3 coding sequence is TGTGCCAGCAGCCCCAGGGGGCTGAGAAACTATGGCTACACCTTC.

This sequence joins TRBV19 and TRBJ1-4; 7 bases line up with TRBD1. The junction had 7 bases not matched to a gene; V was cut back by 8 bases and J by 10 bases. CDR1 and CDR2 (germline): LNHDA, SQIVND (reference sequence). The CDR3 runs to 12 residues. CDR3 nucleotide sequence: TGTGCCAGTTACTCAGGGGGGACAAAACTGTTTTTT. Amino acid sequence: CASYSGGTKLFF.

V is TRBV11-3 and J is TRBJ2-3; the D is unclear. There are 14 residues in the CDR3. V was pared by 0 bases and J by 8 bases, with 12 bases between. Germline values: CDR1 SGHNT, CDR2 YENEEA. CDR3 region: CASSLDSLVATQYF. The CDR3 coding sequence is TGTGCCAGCAGCTTAGATAGCCTGGTAGCTACGCAGTATTTT. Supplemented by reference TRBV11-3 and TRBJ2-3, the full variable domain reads EAGVVQSPRYKIIEKKQPVAFWCNPISGHNTLYWYLQNLGQGPELLIRYENEEAVDDSQLPKDRFSAERLKGVDSTLKIQPAELGDSAVYLCASSLDSLVATQYFGPGTRLTVL.

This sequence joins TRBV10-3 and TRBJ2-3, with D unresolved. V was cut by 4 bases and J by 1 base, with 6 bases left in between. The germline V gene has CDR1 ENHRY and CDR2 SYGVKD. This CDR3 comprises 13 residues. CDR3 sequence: CAISGTGTDTQYF. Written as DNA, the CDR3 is TGTGCCATCAGTGGGACCGGCACAGATACGCAGTATTTT.

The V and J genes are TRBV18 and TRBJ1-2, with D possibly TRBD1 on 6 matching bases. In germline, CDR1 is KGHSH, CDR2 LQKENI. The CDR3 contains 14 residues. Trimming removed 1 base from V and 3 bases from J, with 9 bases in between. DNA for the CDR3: TGTGCCAGCTCACCACGATCAGGGGACTATGGCTACACCTTC. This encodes CASSPRSGDYGYTF.

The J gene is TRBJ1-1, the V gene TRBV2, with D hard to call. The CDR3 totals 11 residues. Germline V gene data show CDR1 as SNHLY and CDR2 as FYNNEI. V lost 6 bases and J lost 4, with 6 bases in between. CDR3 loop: CASSLGTEAFF. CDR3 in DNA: TGTGCCAGCAGCCTGGGCACTGAAGCTTTCTTT. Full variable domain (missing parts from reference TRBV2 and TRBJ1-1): EPEVTQTPSHQVTQMGQEVILRCVPISNHLYFYWYRQILGQKVEFLVSFYNNEISEKSEIFDDQFSVERPDGSNFTLKIRSTKLEDSAMYFCASSLGTEAFFGQGTRLTVV.

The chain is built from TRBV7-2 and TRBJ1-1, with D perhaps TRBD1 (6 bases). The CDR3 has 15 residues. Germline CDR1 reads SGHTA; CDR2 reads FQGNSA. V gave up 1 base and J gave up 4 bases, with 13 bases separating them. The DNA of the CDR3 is TGTGCCAGCAGCTTAGTAGGGGGGATGAGCACTGAAGCTTTCTTT. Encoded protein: CASSLVGGMSTEAFF.

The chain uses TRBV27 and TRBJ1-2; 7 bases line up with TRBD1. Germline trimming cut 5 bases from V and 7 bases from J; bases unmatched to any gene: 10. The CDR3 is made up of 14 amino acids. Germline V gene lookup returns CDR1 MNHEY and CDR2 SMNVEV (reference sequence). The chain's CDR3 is CASSRTNRGGGYTF. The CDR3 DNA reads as TGTGCCAGCAGTCGCACCAACAGGGGCGGTGGCTACACCTTC.

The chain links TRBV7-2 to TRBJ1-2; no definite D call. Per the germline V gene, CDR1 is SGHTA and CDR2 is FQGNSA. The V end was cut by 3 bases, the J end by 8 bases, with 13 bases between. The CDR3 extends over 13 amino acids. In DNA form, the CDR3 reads TGTGCCAGCAGCTTGGGTGTCAAATTGGGCTACACCTTC. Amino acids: CASSLGVKLGYTF.

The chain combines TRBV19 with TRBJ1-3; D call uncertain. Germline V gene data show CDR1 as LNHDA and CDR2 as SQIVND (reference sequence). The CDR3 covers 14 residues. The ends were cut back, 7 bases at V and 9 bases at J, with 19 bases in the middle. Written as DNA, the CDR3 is TGTGCCAGTATGCTGGGCCAGAAGGGCGCCACCATATATTTT. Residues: CASMLGQKGATIYF.